Below are 27 T cell receptor beta chains sequenced from a single sample in a study of T-cell memory formation after mild COVID-19 (dated by TCRdb to the early 2020s). The library was obtained by 5' RACE. The sample was run on an Illumina NovaSeq 6000. TCRdb took the public reads, trimmed them with fastp at Q25, ran MiXCR for clone calling and kept in-frame beta chains. One record per CDR3 amino acid sequence lists the most common genes and DNA. This sample gives 250,000 to 300,000 distinct CDR3 sequences in total; approximately 15% of them show up just once. The ten largest clones capture around 23% of the sample. The sample was PBMCs or a T cell subset sorted from them (not recorded which). The receptors here all came from a man younger than 30 who had mild COVID-19 (a few samples of this study predate the infection). The sample titles of this study are shuffled in the database, so cell type and time point are left out; the donor was told from shared clones.

The V gene is TRBV20-1, the J gene TRBJ2-3, with TRBD1 identical over 8 bases. This CDR3 comprises 14 residues. From germline, CDR1 is DFQATT and CDR2 SNEGSKA (reference sequence). V shed 5 bases and J 4 bases; nucleotides not matched to a gene: 8. CDR3 nucleotides: TGCAGTGCTTACGGGACAGGAAGAGCAGATACGCAGTATTTT. It specifies CSAYGTGRADTQYF.

This clonotype was counted only a few times. V usage is TRBV27 and J usage is TRBJ1-2, with 11 bases matching TRBD1. Germline values: CDR1 MNHEY, CDR2 SMNVEV (reference sequence). J was trimmed by 7 bases and V by 3 bases; bases with no gene match: 7. This CDR3 contains 15 residues. The CDR3 reads CASSFQGTGGAGYTF. CDR3 nucleotides: TGTGCCAGCAGTTTCCAAGGGACAGGGGGTGCTGGCTACACCTTC.

This clonotype was observed a handful of times. The chain recombines TRBV7-2 with TRBJ2-3; 8 bases agree with TRBD2. The CDR3 runs to 18 residues. Trimming removed 5 bases from V and 2 bases from J; junction bases left unmatched: 15. CDR1 and CDR2 from the germline V gene are SGHTA and FQGNSA. This CDR3 is CASSLNPAGASNTDTQYF. In nucleotides, the CDR3 is TGTGCCAGCAGCCTAAATCCAGCGGGGGCCTCTAACACAGATACGCAGTATTTT.

This clonotype has more than one count but fewer than ten. The chain couples TRBV6-5 to TRBJ1-6; perhaps TRBD1 as D (6 bases). Looked up from germline, CDR1 is MNHEY and CDR2 is SVGAGI. V was clipped by 0 bases and J by 11 bases, with 14 bases between them. The CDR3 loop spans 15 amino acids. CDR3 in DNA: TGTGCCAGCAGTTACTCTGAGAGGGGGGTACCACCCCTCCACTTT. Translation: CASSYSERGVPPLHF.

This chain uses TRBV20-1 with TRBJ1-2; tentatively, D is TRBD1 (5 bases). The germline CDR1 and CDR2 sequences are DFQATT and SNEGSKA (reference sequence). The CDR3 covers 14 residues. V lost 3 bases, J lost 5 bases, and 16 bases lay in between. The CDR3 DNA follows: TGCAGTGCTAGTCTGATCACAGGCTCGTATGGCTACACCTTC. Translation gives CSASLITGSYGYTF.

V is TRBV19 and J is TRBJ2-4, with TRBD1 matching 10 bases. Per the germline V gene, CDR1 is LNHDA and CDR2 is SQIVND (reference sequence). V lost 4 bases, J lost 1 base, and 4 bases stayed unmatched. The CDR3 extends over 16 amino acids. The CDR3 region is CASSTRQGAAKNIQYF. The DNA of the CDR3 is TGTGCCAGTAGTACTCGACAGGGGGCGGCCAAAAACATTCAGTACTTC.

Only a few counts were recorded for this clonotype. This chain links TRBV5-1 with TRBJ1-5, with 10 nucleotides matching TRBD1. The CDR3 spans 15 residues. Germline values: CDR1 SGHRS, CDR2 YFSETQ. V lost 4 bases and J lost 4; bases outside the gene matches: 5. The CDR3, as DNA: TGCGCCAGCAGCCTTGAGGGACAGGGGAATCAGCCCCAGCATTTT. Encoded protein: CASSLEGQGNQPQHF.

This rearrangement joins TRBV21-1 to TRBJ1-2; the table gives TRBD1 as D, unverified against the DNA. TRBV21-1 counts as a pseudogene. The CDR3 runs to 16 residues. CDR3 protein: CASSKERQGNAYGYTF. Written as DNA, the CDR3 is TGTGCCAGCAGCAAAGAGCGACAGGGTAACGCCTATGGCTACACCTTC.

V and J are TRBV7-2 and TRBJ1-3; the D is unclear. This CDR3 spans 17 amino acids. Trimming stripped 4 bases from V and 4 bases from J, with 20 bases between. In germline, CDR1 is SGHTA, CDR2 FQGNSA. The CDR3 DNA reads TGTGCCAGCAGCTCGAGATGGACGGGCGTCGGGGGAAACACCATATATTTT. Translating gives CASSSRWTGVGGNTIYF.

This clonotype was picked up a small number of times. This sequence joins TRBV5-1 and TRBJ1-2; tentative D call: TRBD1 (6 bases). Between the trimmed V and J ends, which lost 0 bases and 6 bases, there was a span of 12 bases. From germline, CDR1 is SGHRS and CDR2 YFSETQ. The CDR3 extends over 14 amino acids. The CDR3 nucleotides read TGCGCCAGCAGCTTGGCAGCAGGGGCGGATGGCTACACCTTC. It translates to CASSLAAGADGYTF. Full variable domain (remainder filled in from reference TRBV5-1 and TRBJ1-2): KAGVTQTPRYLIKTRGQQVTLSCSPISGHRSVSWYQQTPGQGLQFLFEYFSETQRNKGNFPGRFSGRQFSNSRSEMNVSTLELGDSALYLCASSLAAGADGYTFGSGTRLTVV.

This clonotype was seen only a few times. V usage is TRBV18 and J usage is TRBJ2-3; weak D call: TRBD1 (5 bases). With 6 bases removed from V and 0 bases from J, the gap between germline ends came to 13 bases. Germline CDR1 is KGHSH and CDR2 is LQKENI. CDR3 length: 15 amino acids. CDR3: CASSNGQASTDTQYF. The CDR3 region has the DNA TGTGCCAGCTCTAACGGACAAGCTAGCACAGATACGCAGTATTTT. The full variable domain, with the rest looked up from reference TRBV18 and TRBJ2-3, is NAGVMQNPRHLVRRRGQEARLRCSPMKGHSHVYWYRQLPEEGLKFMVYLQKENIIDESGMPKERFSAEFPKEGPSILRIQQVVRGDSAAYFCASSNGQASTDTQYFGPGTRLTVL.

This clonotype was seen a handful of times. The CDR3 protein is CASSLAGMWEQYF. The DNA for the CDR3 is TGTGCCAGCAGCTTAGCGGGTATGTGGGAGCAGTACTTC. This chain links TRBV11-1 with TRBJ2-7; D remains unclear. The V end was cut by 0 bases, the J end by 7 bases, with 10 bases between. The CDR3 totals 13 residues. The V gene's germline CDR1 is SGHAT and CDR2 FQDESV (reference sequence). Together with reference TRBV11-1 and TRBJ2-7, the CDR3 gives the full variable domain: EAEVAQSPRYKITEKSQAVAFWCDPISGHATLYWYRQILGQGPELLVQFQDESVVDDSQLPKDRFSAERLKGVDSTLKIQPAELGDSAMYLCASSLAGMWEQYFGPGTRLTVT.

The V call is TRBV20-1, the J call TRBJ1-4; D ambiguous. Trimming took 3 bases from V and 4 from J, leaving 15 bases between them. The CDR3 has 15 amino acids. Germline CDR1 reads DFQATT; CDR2 reads SNEGSKA (reference sequence). The CDR3 nucleotides read TGCAGTGCTAGTGCAAGATTTAGCATTAATGAAAAACTGTTTTTT. Protein sequence: CSASARFSINEKLFF.

The sample holds many counts of this clonotype. V is TRBV7-2 and J is TRBJ2-4; 10 bases line up with TRBD1. Germline CDR1 SGHTA, CDR2 FQGNSA. Trimming cost V 5 bases and J 1 base; bases outside gene matches: 5. This CDR3 region has 16 residues. The CDR3, as DNA: TGTGCCAGCAGCAAGGGACAGGGGAGGGCCAAAAACATTCAGTACTTC. Its protein product is CASSKGQGRAKNIQYF.

This clonotype was detected a few times. This rearrangement joins TRBV7-6 to TRBJ2-4, with D possibly TRBD2 on 6 matching bases. The CDR3 extends over 15 amino acids. Trimming removed 5 bases at V and 7 bases at J, with 18 bases between. Germline V lookup: CDR1 SGHVS, CDR2 FNYEAQ. As DNA, the CDR3 is TGTGCCAGCAGCCCGGGAAGGGGTGCGGGGAACATTCAGTACTTC. It codes for CASSPGRGAGNIQYF.

This clonotype was found a few times. The V gene is TRBV4-3, the J gene TRBJ1-4; possibly TRBD1 for D (5 bases). Looked up from germline, CDR1 is LGHNA and CDR2 is YSLEER. The CDR3 runs 16 residues. Trimming left V 4 bases short and J 4 bases short, with 16 bases between. CDR3 protein: CASSRGLADINEKLFF. The CDR3 DNA is TGCGCCAGCAGCCGGGGGTTGGCGGATATTAATGAAAAACTGTTTTTT.

This clonotype was recorded many times. The chain has TRBV29-1 and TRBJ2-5; 11 positions match TRBD2. V was clipped by 3 bases and J by 0 bases; unmatched bases: 3. Per the germline V gene, CDR1 is SQVTM and CDR2 is ANQGSEA. This CDR3 is 15 amino acids long. The CDR3 loop is CSVESGLADQETQYF. The CDR3 coding sequence is TGCAGCGTTGAGTCGGGACTAGCGGACCAAGAGACCCAGTACTTC.

This clonotype was counted only a few times. The V and J genes are TRBV5-1 and TRBJ2-1; the D is unclear. Germline CDR1 and CDR2: SGHRS and YFSETQ. The ends were cut back, 5 bases at V and 0 bases at J, with 9 bases in the middle. The CDR3 contains 14 residues. The CDR3 DNA reads as TGCGCCAGCAGACCGACGGCCTCCTACAATGAGCAGTTCTTC. Translated, it gives CASRPTASYNEQFF.

The J gene is TRBJ2-3, the V gene TRBV9; D unclear. The V end was cut by 0 bases, the J end by 2 bases, with 16 bases between. The germline V gene has CDR1 SGDLS and CDR2 YYNGEE. The CDR3 is 17 residues long. CDR3 amino acids: CASSVEIDTNITDTQYF. The CDR3 bases are TGTGCCAGCAGCGTAGAAATCGACACCAACATCACAGATACGCAGTATTTT.

The sample holds a few counts of this clonotype. J is TRBJ2-5 and V is TRBV19, with 7 positions matching TRBD1. J gave up 3 bases and V 5 bases, and 6 bases lay outside the gene matches. From germline, CDR1 is LNHDA and CDR2 SQIVND (reference sequence). The CDR3 totals 14 residues. The CDR3 is CASSDPGTEETQYF. The CDR3 DNA sequence: TGTGCCAGTAGTGATCCCGGGACAGAAGAGACCCAGTACTTC.

A note on this clonotype: A much larger clone differs by one base, so this may be a read error. The chain recombines TRBV9 with TRBJ2-3, with 9 bases that match TRBD2. Germline CDR1 is SGDLS and CDR2 is YYNGEE. This CDR3 region has 15 residues. The trim removed 4 bases at V and 2 bases at J, leaving 5 bases unmatched. For the CDR3, the DNA is TGTGCCAGCAGCTTTCGCGGGGGGGCCACAGATACGCAGTATTTT. This codes for CASSFRGGATDTQYF. Full variable domain (missing parts from reference TRBV9 and TRBJ2-3): DSGVTQTPKHLITATGQRVTLRCSPRSGDLSVYWYQQSLDQGLQFLIQYYNGEERAKGNILERFSAQQFPDLHSELNLSSLELGDSALYFCASSFRGGATDTQYFGPGTRLTVL.

This clonotype was recorded at least ten times. The chain is built from TRBV12-3 or TRBV12-4 and TRBJ2-3, with D possibly being TRBD1 or TRBD2 (5 bases each). This CDR3 has 13 amino acids. V was trimmed by 10 bases and J by 0 bases, leaving 11 bases between them. The DNA for the CDR3 is TGTGCCATCCCGGGACCGAGCACAGATACGCAGTATTTT. As protein: CAIPGPSTDTQYF.

The rearrangement links TRBV4-3 to TRBJ1-1, with a possible D match to TRBD1 (6 bases). V was shortened by 0 bases and J by 5 bases, with 13 bases between the two germline ends. Germline assignment: CDR1 LGHNA and CDR2 YSLEER. CDR3 length: 15 residues. CDR3 nucleotide sequence: TGCGCCAGCAGCCAAGATATCGGGCAGGGGACTGAAGCTTTCTTT. This codes for CASSQDIGQGTEAFF.

V gene TRBV5-1 combines with J gene TRBJ1-1, with D unclear. The CDR3 is made up of 12 amino acids. Between the trimmed V and J ends, which lost 2 bases and 6 bases, there was a span of 8 bases. Germline assignment: CDR1 SGHRS and CDR2 YFSETQ. CDR3 sequence reads: CASSLEAPEAFF. DNA of the CDR3: TGCGCCAGCAGCTTAGAGGCCCCTGAAGCTTTCTTT.

This clonotype was counted between two and nine times. The chain has TRBV9 and TRBJ2-1; tentatively, D is TRBD1 (6 bases). The CDR3 is made up of 15 amino acids. The V gene's germline CDR1 is SGDLS and CDR2 YYNGEE. V was trimmed by 0 bases and J by 3 bases, leaving 10 bases between them. CDR3 amino acids: CASSVAGVGYNEQFF. The CDR3 nucleotides read TGTGCCAGCAGCGTAGCAGGGGTAGGCTACAATGAGCAGTTCTTC.

This clonotype was found a few times. The V gene is TRBV12-3 or TRBV12-4, the J gene TRBJ1-4; no reliable D call. V lost 6 bases, J lost 8 bases, and 22 bases lay in between. CDR3 length: 16 residues. In nucleotides, the CDR3 is TGTGCCAGCAGCGGGCAGATTTTGGGAAGCGGCGAAAAACTGTTTTTT. Encoded protein: CASSGQILGSGEKLFF.

This clonotype was seen repeatedly, ten times or more. This chain links TRBV29-1 with TRBJ2-4; TRBD2 aligns across 12 bases. With V trimmed by 6 bases and J by 3 bases, 3 bases remained unmatched. Per the germline V gene, CDR1 is SQVTM and CDR2 is ANQGSEA. The CDR3 spans 14 residues. The CDR3 loop reads CSVRLAGDKNIQYF. The CDR3 DNA is TGCAGCGTCAGACTAGCGGGGGACAAAAACATTCAGTACTTC. Combining the CDR3 with reference TRBV29-1 and TRBJ2-4 gives the whole variable domain SAVISQKPSRDICQRGTSLTIQCQVDSQVTMMFWYRQQPGQSLTLIATANQGSEATYESGFVIDKFPISRPNLTFSTLTVSNMSPEDSSIYLCSVRLAGDKNIQYFGAGTRLSVL.